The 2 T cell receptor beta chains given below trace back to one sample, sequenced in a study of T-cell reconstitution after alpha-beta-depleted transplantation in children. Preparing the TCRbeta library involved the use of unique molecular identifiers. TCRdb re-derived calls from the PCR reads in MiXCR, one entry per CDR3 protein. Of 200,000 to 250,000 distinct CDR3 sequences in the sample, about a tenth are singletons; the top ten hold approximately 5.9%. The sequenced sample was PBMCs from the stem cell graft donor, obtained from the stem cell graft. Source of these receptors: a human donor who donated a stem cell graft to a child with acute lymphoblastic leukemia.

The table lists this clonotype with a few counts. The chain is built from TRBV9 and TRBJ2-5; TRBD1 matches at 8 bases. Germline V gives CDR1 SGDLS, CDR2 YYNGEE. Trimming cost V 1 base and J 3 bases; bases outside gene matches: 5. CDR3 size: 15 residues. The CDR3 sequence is CASSVRTGLKETQYF. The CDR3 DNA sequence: TGTGCCAGCAGCGTAAGGACAGGGCTTAAAGAGACCCAGTACTTC. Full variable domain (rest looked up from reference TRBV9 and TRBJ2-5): DSGVTQTPKHLITATGQRVTLRCSPRSGDLSVYWYQQSLDQGLQFLIQYYNGEERAKGNILERFSAQQFPDLHSELNLSSLELGDSALYFCASSVRTGLKETQYFGPGTRLLVL.

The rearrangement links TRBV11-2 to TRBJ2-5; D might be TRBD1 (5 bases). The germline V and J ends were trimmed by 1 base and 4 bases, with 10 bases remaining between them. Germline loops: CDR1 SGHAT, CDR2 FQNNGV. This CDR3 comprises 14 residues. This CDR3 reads CASSLGPGSETQYF. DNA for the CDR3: TGTGCCAGCAGCTTAGGCCCAGGGTCAGAGACCCAGTACTTC.